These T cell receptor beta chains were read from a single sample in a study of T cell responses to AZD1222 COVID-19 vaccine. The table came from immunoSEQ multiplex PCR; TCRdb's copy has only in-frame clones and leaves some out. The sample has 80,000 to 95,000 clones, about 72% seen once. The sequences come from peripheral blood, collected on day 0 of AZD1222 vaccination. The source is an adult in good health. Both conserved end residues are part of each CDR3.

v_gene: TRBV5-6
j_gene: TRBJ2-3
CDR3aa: CASSLGGTDTQYF

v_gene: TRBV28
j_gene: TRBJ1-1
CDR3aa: CASRYSNTEAFF

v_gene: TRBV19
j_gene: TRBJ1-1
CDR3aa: CASTPLTGSTEAFF

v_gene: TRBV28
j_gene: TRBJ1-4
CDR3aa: CASSLGGISEKLFF

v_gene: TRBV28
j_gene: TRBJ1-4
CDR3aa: CASSPRTGTGEKLFF

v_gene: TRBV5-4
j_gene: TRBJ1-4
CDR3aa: CASSLGGVANEKLFF

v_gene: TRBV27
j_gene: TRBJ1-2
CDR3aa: CASSLTYDRGGYTF

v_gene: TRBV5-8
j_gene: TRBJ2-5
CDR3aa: CASSPGTSVLETQYF

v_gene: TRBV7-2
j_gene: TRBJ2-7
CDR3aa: CASSPDRQEKQYF

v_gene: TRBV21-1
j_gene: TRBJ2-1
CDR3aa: CASSKRGGQREYNEQFF

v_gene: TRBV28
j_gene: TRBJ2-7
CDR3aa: CASSPPTARDWAYEQYF

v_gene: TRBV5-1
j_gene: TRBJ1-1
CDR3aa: CASSRGTSANTEAFF

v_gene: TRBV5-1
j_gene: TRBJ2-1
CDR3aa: CASRETSPGRQFF

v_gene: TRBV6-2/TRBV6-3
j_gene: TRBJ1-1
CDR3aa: CASSYSRGDTEAFF

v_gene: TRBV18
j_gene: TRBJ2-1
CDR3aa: CASSPLSTAQREQFF

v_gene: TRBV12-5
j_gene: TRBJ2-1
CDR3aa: CASGRGQGALFDEQFF

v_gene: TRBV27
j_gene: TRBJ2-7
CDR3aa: CASSFDGTIHEQYF

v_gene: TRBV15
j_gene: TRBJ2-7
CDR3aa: CATSLGLAGAYEQYF

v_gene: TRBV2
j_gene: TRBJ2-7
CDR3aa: CASADGTGVGEQYF

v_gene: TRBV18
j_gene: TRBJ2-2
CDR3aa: CASSTAGTGTTGELFF

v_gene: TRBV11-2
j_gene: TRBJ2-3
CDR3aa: CASSLLRGTHSTDTQYF

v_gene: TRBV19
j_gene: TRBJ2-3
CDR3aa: CASTGPTDTQYF

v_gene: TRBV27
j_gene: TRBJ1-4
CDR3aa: CASSFGGGDRKLFF

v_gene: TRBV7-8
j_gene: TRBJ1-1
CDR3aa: CASSHRGQGWYTEAFF

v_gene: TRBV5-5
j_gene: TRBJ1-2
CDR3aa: CASSLDRGYGYTF

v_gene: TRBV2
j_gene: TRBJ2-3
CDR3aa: CASSVFPGASTDTQYF

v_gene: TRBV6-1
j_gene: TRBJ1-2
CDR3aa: CASSEGPQDGYTF

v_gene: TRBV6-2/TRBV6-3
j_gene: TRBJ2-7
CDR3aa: CASSYPTSGHTYEQYF

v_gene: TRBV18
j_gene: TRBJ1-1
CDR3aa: CASSLTGTGGAWDTEAFF

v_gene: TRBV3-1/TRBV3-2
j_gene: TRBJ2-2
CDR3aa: CASTRLQGRTGELFF

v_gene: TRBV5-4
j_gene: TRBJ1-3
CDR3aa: CASSSFDRGQGNTIYF

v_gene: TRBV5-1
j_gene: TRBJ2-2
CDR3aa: CASHRGHGGELFF

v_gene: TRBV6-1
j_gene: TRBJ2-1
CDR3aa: CASSALLSDRGGEQFF

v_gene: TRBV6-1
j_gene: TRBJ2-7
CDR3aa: CASSDVSYEQYF

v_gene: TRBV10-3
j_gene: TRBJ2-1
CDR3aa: CAVTTSGSAEQFF

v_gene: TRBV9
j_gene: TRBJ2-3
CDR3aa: CASSVVVGDTQYF

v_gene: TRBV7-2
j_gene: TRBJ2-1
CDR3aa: CASSIPGFYNEQFF

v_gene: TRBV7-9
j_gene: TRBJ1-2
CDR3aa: CASSLDRTGLANYGYTF

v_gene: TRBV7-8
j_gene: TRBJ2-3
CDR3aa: CASSLAGGRSTDTQYF

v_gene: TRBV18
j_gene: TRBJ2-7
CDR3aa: CASSPSGLAGQYF